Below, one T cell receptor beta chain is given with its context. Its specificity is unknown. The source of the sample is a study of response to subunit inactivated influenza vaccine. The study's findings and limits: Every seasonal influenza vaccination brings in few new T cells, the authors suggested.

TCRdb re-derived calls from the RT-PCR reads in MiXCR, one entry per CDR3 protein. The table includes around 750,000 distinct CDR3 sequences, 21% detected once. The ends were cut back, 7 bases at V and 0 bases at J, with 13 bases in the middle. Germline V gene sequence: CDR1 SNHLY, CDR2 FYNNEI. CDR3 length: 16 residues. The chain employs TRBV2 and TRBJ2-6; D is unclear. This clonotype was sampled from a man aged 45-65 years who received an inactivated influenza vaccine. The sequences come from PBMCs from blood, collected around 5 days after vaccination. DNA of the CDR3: TGTGCCAGCACCAAAAGGTCAGCCTCTGGGGCCAACGTCCTGACTTTC. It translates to CASTKRSASGANVLTF.